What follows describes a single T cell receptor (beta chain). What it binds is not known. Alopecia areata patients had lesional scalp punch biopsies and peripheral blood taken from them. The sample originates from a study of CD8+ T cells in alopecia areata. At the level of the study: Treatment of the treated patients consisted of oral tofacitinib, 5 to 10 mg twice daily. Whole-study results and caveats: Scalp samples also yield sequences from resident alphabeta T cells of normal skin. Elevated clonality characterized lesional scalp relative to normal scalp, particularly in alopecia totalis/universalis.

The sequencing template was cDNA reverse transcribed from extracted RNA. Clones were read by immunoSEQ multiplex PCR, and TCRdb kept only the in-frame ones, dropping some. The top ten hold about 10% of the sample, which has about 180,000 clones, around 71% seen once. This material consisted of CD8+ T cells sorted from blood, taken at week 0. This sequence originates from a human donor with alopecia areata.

The CDR3 region has the DNA TGTGCCAGTAGCCCCGCGACAGGAAGTAATCAGCCCCAGCATTTT. Translating it yields CASSPATGSNQPQHF. V gene TRBV19 combines with J gene TRBJ1-5; a weak D match, TRBD1 (6 bases). The V end was cut by 6 bases, the J end by 4 bases, with 16 bases between. CDR1 and CDR2 (germline): LNHDA, SQIVND (reference sequence). This CDR3 region has 15 residues.